This TCR beta chain was captured in a study of blood T cell repertoires in COVID-19 (dated by TCRdb to about 2020). About the investigation overall: The collaborator samples originated in the United States, Italy and Spain and spanned the acute and convalescent phases of COVID-19. The material from the prospective study consisted of cDNA or gDNA derived from T cells, B-cell-depleted T cells, or PBMCs. The dataset comprised deeply sampled blood TCRbeta repertoires from subjects exposed to, actively infected with, or recovered from COVID-19. The repertoires were released in a freely available public database meant as a resource for research on the immune response to SARS-CoV-2. The samples were drawn from two sources: the first 160 participants of the ongoing ImmuneRACE study, and approximately 1,300 subjects contributed by 6 global collaborators. Nearly every sample came with metadata listing a de-identified subject ID, COVID-19 status, age in years and sex. Where available, HLA class I and class II types were obtained from metadata supplied by the sample provider rather than from assay-based typing. The study at large found these results: Clinical and demographic metadata were provided uncurated, with the amount varying by source and participant.

V is shortened by 3 bases, J by 3 bases, and the region joining them spans 8 bases. The germline V gene sets CDR1 to SQVTM and CDR2 to ANQGSEA. Taken from cysteine to phenylalanine, the CDR3 has 12 residues. Only the CDR3 DNA is retained, 36 bases long and in frame from the first base. Concerning this clone itself: It lacks a known antigen. The input lacks base qualities; no much larger clone sits a single base away.

At one collaborating source in Seattle, patients were enrolled during active infection and were followed longitudinally through the course of disease. Collaborating institutions collected whole blood in K2EDTA tubes following their own protocols. Collaborator samples were shipped for TCRbeta analysis as frozen whole blood, isolated PBMCs, or DNA extracted from either sample type. TCRbeta CDR3 regions were amplified from genomic DNA by means of the immunoSEQ Assay, a bias-controlled multiplex PCR. On the study's bioinformatics: Within the assay, amplification of reference gene primers was used to estimate how many nucleated cells each sample contained. To quantify the absolute abundance of each unique TCRbeta CDR3 rearrangement, sequence reads were collapsed and filtered. For each sample, productive Simpson clonality was calculated by taking the square root of Simpson's diversity index across productive rearrangements. The table comes from immuneACCESS by way of TCRdb, which keeps in-frame sequences with V and J called. Part of the clones is missing from these tables; in studies checked, under half for an unresolved V gene and the rest for unknown reasons. The V and J calls and the clone size are those of that table, but D and trimming were determined from the DNA. The sample table shows fewer than 70,000 clones, and around 86% are seen once. Clones ranked in the top ten supply more than 15% of the sample.

The rearranged segments are TRBV29-1 and TRBJ2-5; D gene: possibly TRBD2, on 5 matching bases. The sequenced material came from peripheral blood. This clonotype originated in a man aged 35 to 55 with COVID-19, enrolled during active disease. The CDR3 amino acid sequence is: CSVEDGKETQYF. The bases are TGCAGCGTTGAGGACGGGAAAGAGACCCAGTACTTC. Here the CDR3 is joined to the reference TRBV29-1 and TRBJ2-5 genes, and the full variable domain is: SAVISQKPSRDICQRGTSLTIQCQVDSQVTMMFWYRQQPGQSLTLIATANQGSEATYESGFVIDKFPISRPNLTFSTLTVSNMSPEDSSIYLCSVEDGKETQYFGPGTRLLVL.